This T cell receptor beta chain was captured by sequencing in a study of CD8+CD57+ T cells in acquired aplastic anemia. Study results and limitations: Between patients and controls, around 31 CD8+ CDR3 sequences were found in common.

The TCR beta profiling, which covered VDJ combination and CDR3 sequence, was carried out using genomic DNA as the template. MiXCR, applied by TCRdb to the reads, yields one record per CDR3 protein. The data contain just over 400,000 distinct CDR3 sequences, roughly 68% of them singletons. Details on this clonotype: Its antigen is not identified.

Germline V gene sequence: CDR1 SGHTA, CDR2 FQGTGA. The CDR3 loop spans 12 amino acids. V lost 5 bases and J 16 bases, leaving 18 bases between the germline ends. Sequenced input: sorted CD4+, CD8+, or CD8+CD57+ T cells (not recorded which) from PBMCs. The rearrangement uses TRBV7-3 and TRBJ2-1; TRBD2 might be the D (6 bases). This clonotype was obtained from a human donor in good health, serving as a control. CDR3 in DNA: TGTGCCAGCAGCCCCGGGACCGGGGGATCATTCTTC. Its translation: CASSPGTGGSFF.